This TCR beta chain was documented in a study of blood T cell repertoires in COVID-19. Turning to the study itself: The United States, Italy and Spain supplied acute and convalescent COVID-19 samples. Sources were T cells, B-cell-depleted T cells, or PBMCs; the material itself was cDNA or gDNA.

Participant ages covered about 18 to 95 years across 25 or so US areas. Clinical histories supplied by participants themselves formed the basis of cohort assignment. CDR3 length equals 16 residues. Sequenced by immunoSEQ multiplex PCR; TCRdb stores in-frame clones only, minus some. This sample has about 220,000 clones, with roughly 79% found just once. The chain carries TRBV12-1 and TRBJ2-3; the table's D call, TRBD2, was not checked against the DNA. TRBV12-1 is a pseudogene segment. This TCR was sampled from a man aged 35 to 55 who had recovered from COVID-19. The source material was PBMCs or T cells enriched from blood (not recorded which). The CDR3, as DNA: TGTGCCAGCAGCCACCGAGCGGGGGGGCAGACAGATACGCAGTATTTT. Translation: CASSHRAGGQTDTQYF.